The 2 T cell receptor beta chains below come from one sample, sequenced in a study of shared clonotypes between healthy human individuals. TCRdb's table, derived via immunoSEQ multiplex PCR, lists solely in-frame clones and lacks some. The sample holds about 2.1 million clones, just over 90% seen once. CD8 cells classed as naive were CD45RO-negative and positively selected for CCR7, excluding terminally differentiated effector memory CD45RA+ cells. The specimen was naive CD8+ T cells from PBMCs. All receptors derive from a man between 18 and 35 years old in good health. Some clones in this sample may be carry-over from other donors' samples.

The chain has TRBV6-1 and TRBJ2-3; maybe TRBD1 (5 bases). Trimming took 2 bases from V and 1 from J, leaving 16 bases between them. This CDR3 has 17 residues. Germline V CDR1 and CDR2: MNHNS, SASEGT. The CDR3 is CASSEQGLAGRTDTQYF. The CDR3 region has the DNA TGTGCCAGCAGTGAACAGGGCCTGGCCGGGCGCACAGATACGCAGTATTTT.

The V gene is TRBV30, the J gene TRBJ1-2; D ambiguous. The CDR3 extends over 15 amino acids. The V end lost 0 bases, the J end lost 3 bases, and 14 bases lay between the germline ends. Germline values: CDR1 GTSNPN, CDR2 SVGIG (reference sequence). As DNA, the CDR3 is TGTGCCTGGAGTGTACGGGGTCACCGCGACTATGGCTACACCTTC. The encoded protein is CAWSVRGHRDYGYTF.